Given below is one TCR beta chain in context. What it recognizes is unknown. Trimming cost V 2 bases and J 8 bases; bases outside gene matches: 11. The CDR3 covers 16 residues. CDR1 MNHEY and CDR2 SVGEGT come from the germline V gene. The data are from a study of T cell repertoires in cytomegalovirus infection. Study overall: Public TCR beta signatures marked donors with CMV infection and the matching HLA.

Via MiXCR, TCRdb re-called the reads, giving one row per CDR3 protein. The sample records about a million distinct CDR3 sequences, roughly a third being singletons. General study findings and limits: HLA-C-restricted CMV-specific TCR beta clonotypes prevailed in the ex vivo response.

The TCR comes from a human donor in good health (CMV status not recorded). Some clones in this sample may be carry-over from other donors' samples. The source was cultured CD8+ T cells from PBMCs, collected from culture after CMV antigen stimulation. This chain uses TRBV6-2 or TRBV6-3 with TRBJ2-1, with TRBD1 identical over 8 bases. The CDR3 region has the DNA TGTGCCAGCAGTTACCCTCCCCAGGGGGCCTCCCATGAGCAGTTCTTC. It specifies CASSYPPQGASHEQFF.